This TCR beta chain was obtained from a study of blood T cell repertoires in COVID-19 (dated by TCRdb to about 2020). Describing the broader study: Samples from collaborators originated in the United States, Italy and Spain and spanned both the acute and convalescent phases of COVID-19. The material from the prospective study consisted of cDNA or gDNA derived from T cells, B-cell-depleted T cells, or PBMCs. The dataset comprised deeply sampled blood TCRbeta repertoires from subjects exposed to, actively infected with, or recovered from COVID-19. The repertoires were made available in a free public database intended to serve as a resource for research on the immune response to SARS-CoV-2. The samples were drawn from the first 160 participants of the ongoing ImmuneRACE study and from under 1,500 subjects provided by 6 global collaborators. The sample metadata nearly always contained a de-identified subject ID, COVID-19 status, age in years and sex. Where available, HLA class I and class II types were obtained from metadata supplied by the sample provider rather than from assay-based typing. Broad study findings and their caveats: The quantity of clinical and demographic metadata differed by source and by participant and was supplied without curation.

TCRbeta CDR3 regions were amplified from genomic DNA by means of the immunoSEQ Assay, a bias-controlled multiplex PCR. The published analysis was carried out like this. The number of nucleated cells in each sample was estimated from the amplification of reference gene primers within the assay. To quantify the absolute abundance of each unique TCRbeta CDR3 rearrangement, sequence reads were collapsed and filtered. For each sample, productive Simpson clonality was calculated by taking the square root of Simpson's diversity index across productive rearrangements. Held by TCRdb, this immuneACCESS table contains in-frame sequences only and omits some clones. Under half of the omission traces to an unresolved V gene where checked; the cause of the rest is unknown. V and J calls and clone size are as listed in that table; D and trimming were resolved from the DNA. The sample has 350,000 to 400,000 clones on record, nearly 90% of them singletons. Roughly 6.8% of the sample goes to the ten largest clones.

As concerns this clone: Its antigen target is currently unknown. At one boundary the junction diverges from the germline segment, which might be a read error.

Each collaborating institution followed its own protocols to collect whole blood in K2EDTA tubes. Collaborator samples were shipped for TCRbeta analysis as frozen whole blood, isolated PBMCs, or DNA extracted from either sample type. Inclusive of the bounding cysteine and phenylalanine, the CDR3 is 19 residues long. Only CDR3 DNA remains: 57 bases, in frame from the first base. Based on the germline V gene (reference sequence), the CDR1 and CDR2 sequences are MNHEY and SMNVEV. This clonotype was sampled from a man younger than 35 with active or convalescent COVID-19. The rearrangement combines TRBV27 with TRBJ2-6; 8 bases in the middle match TRBD2. Material for sequencing was peripheral blood. The DNA is TGTGCCAGCAGTCCCCAACCGGGGGGGCCCCCCTCTGGGGCCAACGTGCTGACTTTC. The encoded protein is CASSPQPGGPPSGANVLTF. Extended through the reference TRBV27 and TRBJ2-6 proteins, this CDR3 yields the full variable domain: EAQVTQNPRYLITVTGKKLTVTCSQNMNHEYMSWYRQDPGLGLRQIYYSMNVEVTDKGDVPEGYKVSRKEKRNFPLILESPSPNQTSLYFCASSPQPGGPPSGANVLTFGAGSRLTVL.